The 4 T cell receptor beta chains in this list originate from one sample, sequenced in a study of shared clonotypes between healthy human individuals. Clones were sequenced by immunoSEQ multiplex PCR, and TCRdb holds only the in-frame ones, with some missing. The table shows some 2.3 million clones, with approximately 95% occurring only once. Sequencing was performed on naive CD4+ T cells from PBMCs. Subset specified: CD45RA+ positively selected. The origin of the receptors is a man aged 18 to 35 in good health. Some clones in this sample may be carry-over from other donors' samples.

The V and J genes are TRBV7-2 and TRBJ2-5; 9 bases line up with TRBD2. The CDR3 extends over 17 amino acids. The V and J ends lost 5 bases and 8 bases, in that order; junction bases with no gene match: 18. The V gene's germline CDR1 is SGHTA and CDR2 FQGNSA. CDR3 in amino acids: CASSQEIRTLAGITQYF. The CDR3 nucleotides read TGTGCCAGCAGCCAGGAAATCAGGACCCTAGCGGGAATAACCCAGTACTTC. Variable domain in full (rest from reference TRBV7-2 and TRBJ2-5): GAGVSQSPSNKVTEKGKDVELRCDPISGHTALYWYRQSLGQGLEFLIYFQGNSAPDKSGLPSDRFSAERTGGSVSTLTIQRTQQEDSAVYLCASSQEIRTLAGITQYFGPGTRLLVL.

The chain links TRBV27 to TRBJ1-4; D is possibly TRBD1 (5 bases). The germline CDR1 and CDR2 sequences are MNHEY and SMNVEV (reference sequence). The CDR3 totals 15 residues. The V gene lost 8 bases and the J gene lost 5 bases, with 18 bases spanning the gap. This CDR3 reads CASRLGGVLNEKLFF. DNA of the CDR3: TGTGCCAGCCGGCTGGGGGGGGTCCTCAATGAAAAACTGTTTTTT.

This chain joins TRBV5-1 and TRBJ2-7; TRBD2 matches at 10 bases. J gave up 2 bases and V 4 bases, and 6 bases lay outside the gene matches. The CDR3 is 15 residues long. In germline, CDR1 is SGHRS, CDR2 YFSETQ. The CDR3: CASSASGRAAYEQYF. CDR3 nucleotides: TGCGCCAGCAGCGCCAGCGGGAGGGCCGCCTACGAGCAGTACTTC.

This clone was seen a single time. The gene calls are TRBV7-9 and TRBJ2-1; D call uncertain. CDR3 size: 15 residues. The V end was cut by 1 base, the J end by 5 bases, with 12 bases between. The germline CDR1 and CDR2 sequences are SEHNR and FQNEAQ (reference sequence). The CDR3 bases are TGTGCCAGCAGCTTAGGGCCCCGGACCCACAATGAGCAGTTCTTC. Encoded protein: CASSLGPRTHNEQFF.